The source of this TCR beta chain is a study of T cells in Graves' hyperthyroidism and ophthalmopathy. This CDR3 is built from 15 residues. Germline assignment: CDR1 KGHDR and CDR2 SFDVKD. Amplified TCR beta CDR3 regions derived from RNA transcripts. The HTBI primer set served for first-round RT-PCR of the TCR CDR3. TCRdb redid the calling of the multiplex PCR reads with MiXCR, one entry per CDR3 protein. Of 340,000 or so distinct CDR3 sequences in the sample, approximately 22% were seen once. The table lists this clonotype with a count of one. The junction departs from germline at one end; a sequencing error may be responsible.

The gene calls are TRBV24-1 and TRBJ2-5, with a tentative D call TRBD2 (6 bases). Sample: blood. The TCR comes from a woman aged 45-65 years with Graves' hyperthyroidism. CDR3 DNA: TGTGCCACCAGTGAAGCGACTAGTTTCGCAGAGACCCAGTGCTTC. As protein: CATSEATSFAETQCF.